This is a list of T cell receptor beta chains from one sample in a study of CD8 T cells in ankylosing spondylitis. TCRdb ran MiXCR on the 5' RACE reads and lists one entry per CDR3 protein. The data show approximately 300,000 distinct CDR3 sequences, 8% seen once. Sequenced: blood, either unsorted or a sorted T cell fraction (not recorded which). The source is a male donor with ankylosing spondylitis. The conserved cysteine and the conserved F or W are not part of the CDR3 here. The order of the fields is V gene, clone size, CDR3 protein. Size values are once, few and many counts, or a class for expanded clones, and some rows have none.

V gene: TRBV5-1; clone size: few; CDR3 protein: ASSSTGSLDYGYT
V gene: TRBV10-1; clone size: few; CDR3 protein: ASSRLAGAPTGELF
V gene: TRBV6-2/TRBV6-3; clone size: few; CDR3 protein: ASSPGTGSDQF
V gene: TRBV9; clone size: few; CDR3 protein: ASSPKGTTLSYNSPLH
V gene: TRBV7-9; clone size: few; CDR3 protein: ASSRDRGDEAF
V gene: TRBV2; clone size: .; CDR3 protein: ASSDTRRQETQY
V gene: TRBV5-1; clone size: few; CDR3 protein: ASSYLPGGNSYNEQF
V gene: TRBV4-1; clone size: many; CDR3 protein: ASSLGPMRGGADTGELF
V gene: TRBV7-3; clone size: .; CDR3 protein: ASSPGTAGVAF
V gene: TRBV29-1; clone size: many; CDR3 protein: SVDSADSYEQY
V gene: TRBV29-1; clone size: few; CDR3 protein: SVQGTGANVLT
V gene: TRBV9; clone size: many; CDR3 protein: ASSPGGESTDTQY
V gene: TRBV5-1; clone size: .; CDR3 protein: ASSLSLITDMQY
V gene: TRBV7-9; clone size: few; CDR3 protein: ASTEGDSNTIY
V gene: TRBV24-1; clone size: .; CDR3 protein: ATSEQPGLAGYAQF
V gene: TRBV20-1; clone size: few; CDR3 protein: SALFPGTGALYEQY
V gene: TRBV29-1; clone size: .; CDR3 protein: SVRIFGTGELF
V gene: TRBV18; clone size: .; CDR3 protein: ASSPATDSSYEQY
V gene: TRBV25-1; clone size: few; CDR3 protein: ASSALGGENTEAF
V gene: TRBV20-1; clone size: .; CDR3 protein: SARGTVEETQY
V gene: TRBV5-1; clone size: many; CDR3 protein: ASSLNDGSTDTQY
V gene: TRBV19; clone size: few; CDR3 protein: ASRGTGATGELF
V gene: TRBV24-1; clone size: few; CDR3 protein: ATSDSPLQLGTGGCEQY
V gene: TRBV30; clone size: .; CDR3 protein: AWAQARSQPQH
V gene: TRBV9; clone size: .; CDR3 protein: ASSLDPQGTQY
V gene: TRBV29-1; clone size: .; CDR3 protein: SVEGPTGSGYT
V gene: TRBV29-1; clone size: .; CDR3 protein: SVPGQESYEQY
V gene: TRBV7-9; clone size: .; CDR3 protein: ASSSAYNSPLH
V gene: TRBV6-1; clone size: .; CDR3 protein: ASAGQGYQPQH
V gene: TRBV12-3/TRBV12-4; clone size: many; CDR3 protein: ASRSRINTGELF
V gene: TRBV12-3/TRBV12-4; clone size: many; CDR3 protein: ASSLGRDYEQY
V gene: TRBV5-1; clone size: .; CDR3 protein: ASSETSGTNEQF
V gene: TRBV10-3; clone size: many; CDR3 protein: AISEGYNEQF
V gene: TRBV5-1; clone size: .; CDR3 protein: ASSLFTSGSYNEQF
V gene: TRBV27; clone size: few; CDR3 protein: ASCSGGRAWNEQF
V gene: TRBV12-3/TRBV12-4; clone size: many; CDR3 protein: ASSPLAGVTGEQF
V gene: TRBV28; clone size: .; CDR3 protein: ASSMRPGQDYEQY
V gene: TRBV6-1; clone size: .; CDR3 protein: ASHAGVYEQY
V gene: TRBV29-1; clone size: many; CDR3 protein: SDPRARNTEAF
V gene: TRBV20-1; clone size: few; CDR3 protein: SATFVYNEQF
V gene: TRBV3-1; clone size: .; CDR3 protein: ASSQDVGDQETQY
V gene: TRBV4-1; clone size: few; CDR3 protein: ASSHQGADNSPLH
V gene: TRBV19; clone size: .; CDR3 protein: AFGLRQDEQY
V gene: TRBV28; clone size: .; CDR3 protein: AIHRDRGLNDQPQH
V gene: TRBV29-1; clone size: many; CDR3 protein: SVRTSLETQY
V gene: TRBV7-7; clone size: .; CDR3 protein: ASSQGTDNLYEQY
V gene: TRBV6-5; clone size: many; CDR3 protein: ASSYRDSRNQPQH
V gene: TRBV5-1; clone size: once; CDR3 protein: ASSRDGARGIYEQY
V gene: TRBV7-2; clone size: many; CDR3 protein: ASSLGTVTYNEQF
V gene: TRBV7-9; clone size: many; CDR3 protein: ASREGPNTEAF
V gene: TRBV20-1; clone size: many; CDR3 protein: SARDLLAGWADTQY
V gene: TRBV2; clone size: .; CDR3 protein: ASSGSDQPQH
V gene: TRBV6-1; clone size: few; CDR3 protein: ASHDLRATEAF
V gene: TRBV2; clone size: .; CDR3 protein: ASRGQNTGELF